What follows is one T cell receptor (beta chain) and its context. The antigen is not known. Positively selected for CCR7, the CD45RO-negative cells used as naive CD8 cells excluded terminally differentiated effector memory CD45RA+ cells. The ends were cut back, 4 bases at V and 1 base at J, with 17 bases in the middle. Germline V CDR1 and CDR2: SQVTM, ANQGSEA. The CDR3 consists of 15 residues. As handled by the study authors: ImmunoSEQ yielded junction-only sequences lacking quality scores, so filtering differed. Generated by immunoSEQ multiplex PCR, the TCRdb table keeps only in-frame clones and is missing some. The V and J calls and clone size come from that table; D and trimming were worked out from the DNA. The sample has around 1,900,000 clones; around 93% are singletons. The sample originates from a study of shared clonotypes between healthy human individuals. Study as a whole: CD4 naive cells filled three plates per donor, CD4 memory three, CD8 naive two and CD8 memory one.

General study findings and limits: Relative to clonotypes present in all four donors, those not shared had lower generation probabilities.

This chain connects TRBV29-1 to TRBJ2-7; D is perhaps TRBD1 (6 bases). The sample comprised naive CD8+ T cells from PBMCs. This sequence was found in a man aged 18 to 35 in good health. Some clones in this sample may be carry-over from other donors' samples. CDR3 region: CSVVPPRTDSYEQYF. In nucleotides, the CDR3 is TGCAGCGTTGTGCCCCCTCGGACAGATTCCTACGAGCAGTACTTC.